This record looks at one T cell receptor beta chain sequence and its context. This clonotype was seen repeatedly, ten times or more. Its cognate antigen has yet to be identified. It has no much larger one-base neighbor in the sample; base qualities were not kept. The CDR3 spans 15 residues, from the cysteine through the phenylalanine. CDR3 DNA only is kept here, 45 bases in frame from base 1. According to the germline V gene, CDR1 reads LGHNT and CDR2 reads FRNRAP. V is pruned by 6 bases and J by 3 bases, leaving 8 bases of the junction without a gene match. The data belong to a study of spatial heterogeneity in lung cancer (dated by TCRdb to the late 2010s). In the study overall: More beta-chain than alpha-chain transcripts were consistently detected, likely reflecting higher beta-chain transcript abundance. Both alpha and beta chains were TCR-sequenced in samples taken at surgery, namely 220 tumor regions, around 64 matched nontumor lung samples and approximately 51 PBMC samples. TCR repertoire features were related to nonsynonymous mutation counts determined by whole-exome sequencing of tumor tissue. A strong correlation was found between TCR transcript counts in tumor regions and a T cell transcriptional module score from matched bulk RNA-seq. In the raw uncorrected reads, each unique combination of TCR and UMI appeared on average more than ten times. In non-small cell lung cancer, the study made a quantitative comparison of TCR alpha and beta repertoires among multiple tumor regions, matched nontumor lung and blood. Results the study describes overall, beyond this receptor: TCR-seq was estimated to cover only about 7% of tumor T cells for alpha chains and approximately 13% for beta chains. A correlation was observed between the number of expanded intratumoral alpha and beta TCRs and the tumor nonsynonymous mutation count. Confirming at a functional level the hypothesis that regional TCRs recognize regional mutations was considered to require additional single-cell paired TCR alpha and beta sequencing. Counts of ubiquitous and regional expanded TCRs correlated with counts of ubiquitous and regional nonsynonymous mutations, respectively.

Explained via the paper, the time point label denotes: sample taken at primary tumor resection. The donors were fewer than 90 patients from the lung TRACERx cohort who had early-stage, untreated non-small cell lung cancer. For TCR sequencing, whole RNA was extracted from tumor and nontumor lung tissue, or from cryopreserved PBMC samples, and no cell sorting was done. Only patients with enough RNA available from two or more tumor regions were chosen for TCR sequencing. Before being selected, tumor and adjacent nontumor lung specimens were reviewed by a lung pathologist. Libraries came from 5' RACE. For sequencing, a NextSeq 500 was employed. The TCR library protocol attached a unique molecular identifier to each TCR cDNA molecule to allow correction of PCR and sequencing errors. The paper's data handling went like this. TCR identification, UMI-based error correction and CDR3 extraction were all carried out with Decombinator tools. TCRs above a frequency of 2 per 1,000, corresponding to the top 1% of the tumor frequency distribution, were defined as expanded. Expanded tumor TCRs were classed as regional if statistically deemed absent (corrected P<0.05) from at least one tumor region, otherwise ubiquitous. Each repertoire was subsampled 100 times to 5,000 TCRs, after which Renyi diversity was computed with the R vegan package. To build CDR3 similarity networks, amino acid triplet string-kernel similarity was used, and CDR3s were connected when their pairwise similarity was above 0.82. TCRdb trimmed public reads at Q25 via fastp, called clones via MiXCR and kept in-frame beta chains. Here each entry gathers all rows of one CDR3 protein and keeps the most common genes and DNA. These V and J calls are TCRdb output, not the study's own analysis. Present in this sample are 4,500 to 7,000 distinct CDR3 sequences, around 5% of which were seen just once. Of the sample, around 25% falls within the top ten clones.

The TCR comes from a male donor with early-stage non-small cell lung cancer. The rearranged segments are TRBV12-5 and TRBJ2-5, and TRBD1 aligns with 9 junction nucleotides. The sample consisted of lung tumor tissue, taken at surgery. The CDR3 amino acid sequence is: CASGPPGQGEETQYF. Here is the DNA: TGTGCTAGTGGCCCCCCGGGACAGGGCGAAGAGACCCAGTACTTC.